Listed here are 10 T cell receptor beta chains from one sample, sequenced in a study of cytotoxic CD8 clonotypes in ibrutinib-treated CLL. Some clones are missing from TCRdb's copy, which holds only in-frame ones; the method was immunoSEQ multiplex PCR. The data hold roughly 200,000 clones, with about four fifths observed a single time. This specimen consisted of PBMCs, obtained after 12 months of ibrutinib treatment. Receptors originate from a human donor with chronic lymphocytic leukemia.

The chain couples TRBV28 to TRBJ1-1; TRBD1 is a possible D gene (6 bases). The germline gives CDR1 MDHEN, CDR2 SYDVKM. The V gene lost 3 bases and the J gene lost 8 bases, with 10 bases spanning the gap. The CDR3 is 12 residues long. The CDR3 nucleotides read TGTGCCAGCAGTTTTTCTGACAGGGAAGCTTTCTTT. It specifies CASSFSDREAFF.

CDR3 in DNA: TGTGCCAGCTCACCGCCTAACTATGGCTACACCTTC. Amino acid sequence: CASSPPNYGYTF. The rearrangement joins TRBV18 to TRBJ1-2; D unclear. CDR3 size: 12 residues. V lost 3 bases and J 0 bases, leaving 2 bases between the germline ends. Germline-derived CDR1 and CDR2 are KGHSH and LQKENI.

The genes are TRBV11-3 and TRBJ2-1; D unresolved. Trimming took off 2 bases at V and 0 bases at J, with 8 bases between the two ends. This CDR3 has 15 residues. Germline assignment: CDR1 SGHNT and CDR2 YENEEA. CDR3 nucleotide sequence: TGTGCCAGCAGCTTAACCGACAACTCCTACAATGAGCAGTTCTTC. Translation: CASSLTDNSYNEQFF.

The chain combines TRBV28 with TRBJ2-3; D remains unclear. The V gene lost 4 bases and the J gene lost 1 base, with 9 bases spanning the gap. The CDR3 totals 14 residues. Germline V lookup: CDR1 MDHEN, CDR2 SYDVKM. As DNA, the CDR3 is TGTGCCAGCAGTTCTCGGTTGGGCACAGATACGCAGTATTTT. Encoded protein: CASSSRLGTDTQYF. Complete variable domain (other parts from reference TRBV28 and TRBJ2-3): DVKVTQSSRYLVKRTGEKVFLECVQDMDHENMFWYRQDPGLGLRLIYFSYDVKMKEKGDIPEGYSVSREKKERFSLILESASTNQTSMYLCASSSRLGTDTQYFGPGTRLTVL.

This chain joins TRBV5-1 and TRBJ2-5, with unresolved D. This CDR3 spans 14 amino acids. The V and J ends lost 4 bases and 1 base respectively, with 11 bases between them. Germline CDR1 SGHRS, CDR2 YFSETQ. DNA of the CDR3: TGCGCCAGCAGCCAGCGATGGTTCCAAGAGACCCAGTACTTC. Translation: CASSQRWFQETQYF.

The rearrangement links TRBV2 to TRBJ2-1; TRBD2 aligns across 8 bases. The CDR3 spans 16 residues. Germline V gene lookup returns CDR1 SNHLY and CDR2 FYNNEI. V shed 9 bases and J 9 bases; nucleotides not matched to a gene: 19. This chain's CDR3 is CASSMGPGLVPPEQFF. CDR3 DNA sequence: TGTGCCAGTAGTATGGGCCCGGGACTAGTACCGCCTGAGCAGTTCTTC.

This sequence joins TRBV9 and TRBJ1-1, with D possibly matching TRBD1 (6 bases). CDR1 and CDR2 (germline): SGDLS, YYNGEE. This CDR3 is built from 16 residues. Deletions cut 0 bases from V and 0 bases from J, with 12 bases between. The CDR3 coding sequence is TGTGCCAGCAGCGTAGGCGGGGGGGCCTTGAACACTGAAGCTTTCTTT. Translated, it gives CASSVGGGALNTEAFF. Supplemented by reference TRBV9 and TRBJ1-1, the full variable domain reads DSGVTQTPKHLITATGQRVTLRCSPRSGDLSVYWYQQSLDQGLQFLIQYYNGEERAKGNILERFSAQQFPDLHSELNLSSLELGDSALYFCASSVGGGALNTEAFFGQGTRLTVV.

This rearrangement joins TRBV5-6 to TRBJ2-3, with TRBD1 matching 9 bases. The germline gives CDR1 SGHDT, CDR2 YYEEEE. Trimming at V came to 5 bases and at J to 2 bases, leaving 3 bases not matched to a gene. The length of the CDR3 is 14 residues. The CDR3 is CASSGQGTTDTQYF. CDR3 nucleotide sequence: TGTGCCAGCAGTGGACAGGGGACCACAGATACGCAGTATTTT. Looking up the rest from reference TRBV5-6 and TRBJ2-3 gives the full variable domain: DAGVTQSPTHLIKTRGQQVTLRCSPKSGHDTVSWYQQALGQGPQFIFQYYEEEERQRGNFPDRFSGHQFPNYSSELNVNALLLGDSALYLCASSGQGTTDTQYFGPGTRLTVL.

The chain combines TRBV5-1 with TRBJ2-1; a weak D match, TRBD1 (6 bases). The CDR3 spans 13 residues. V was shortened by 4 bases and J by 5 bases, with 10 bases between the two germline ends. The V gene's germline CDR1 is SGHRS and CDR2 YFSETQ. DNA of the CDR3: TGCGCCAGCAGCCCCGGACAGAACAATGAGCAGTTCTTC. It encodes CASSPGQNNEQFF.

This chain joins TRBV19 and TRBJ2-7; D remains unclear. The CDR3 totals 14 residues. V lost 6 bases to trimming and J lost 0 bases, with 12 bases between them. Per germline, CDR1 LNHDA and CDR2 SQIVND (reference sequence). The CDR3 loop reads CASSEADASYEQYF. The CDR3 nucleotides are TGTGCCAGTAGCGAGGCCGACGCCTCCTACGAGCAGTACTTC.